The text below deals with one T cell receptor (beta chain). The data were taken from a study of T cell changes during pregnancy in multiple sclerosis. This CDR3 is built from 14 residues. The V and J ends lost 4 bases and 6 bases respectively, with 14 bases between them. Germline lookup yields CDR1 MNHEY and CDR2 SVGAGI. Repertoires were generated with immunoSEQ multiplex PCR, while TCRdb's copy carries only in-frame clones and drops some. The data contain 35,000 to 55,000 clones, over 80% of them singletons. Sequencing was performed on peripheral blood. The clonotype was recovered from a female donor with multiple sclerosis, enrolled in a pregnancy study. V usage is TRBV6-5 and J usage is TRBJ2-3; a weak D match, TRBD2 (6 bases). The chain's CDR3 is CASSWDSRPDTQYF. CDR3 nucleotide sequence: TGTGCCAGCAGTTGGGACTCACGCCCCGATACGCAGTATTTT.